One and the same sample provided the 29 T cell receptor beta chains below, sequenced in a study of blood T cell repertoires in COVID-19. The table came from immunoSEQ multiplex PCR; TCRdb's copy has only in-frame clones and leaves some out. The sample consists of tens of thousands of clones, more than 75% of them appearing once. Sequencing was carried out using peripheral blood. Every receptor here comes from a human donor in a cohort sampled during active COVID-19.

The J gene is TRBJ2-2, the V gene TRBV6-2 or TRBV6-3; weak D call: TRBD1 (6 bases). Trimming left V 2 bases short and J 6 bases short, with 10 bases between. Per germline, CDR1 MNHEY and CDR2 SVGEGT. The CDR3 runs 14 residues. In nucleotides, the CDR3 is TGTGCCAGCAGTTACATGGGGGCCCCCGGGGAGCTGTTTTTT. It codes for CASSYMGAPGELFF.

The V gene is TRBV6-1, the J gene TRBJ1-3; D gene ambiguous. Deletions cut 3 bases from V and 0 bases from J, with 12 bases between. There are 16 residues in the CDR3. Per germline, CDR1 MNHNS and CDR2 SASEGT. This CDR3 is CASSEADRSSGNTIYF. Written as DNA, the CDR3 is TGTGCCAGCAGTGAGGCGGATCGTAGCTCTGGAAACACCATATATTTT.

In its sample, this clone was seen once. The chain employs TRBV5-4 and TRBJ2-1; 10 nucleotides match TRBD2. The CDR3 consists of 14 residues. From germline, CDR1 is SGHNT and CDR2 YYREEE (reference sequence). V gave up 5 bases and J gave up 6 bases; unmatched junction bases: 5. CDR3 sequence reads: CASRRSGGANEQFF. In DNA form, the CDR3 reads TGTGCCAGCAGGAGAAGCGGGGGGGCCAATGAGCAGTTCTTC.

Regarding this clone: One end of the junction varies from germline; a read error may be responsible. This sequence joins TRBV27 and TRBJ2-2, with D tentatively TRBD2 (5 bases). The germline CDR1 and CDR2 sequences are MNHEY and SMNVEV (reference sequence). This CDR3 region has 13 residues. This CDR3 is CGTSRAASGELFF. In DNA, the CDR3 is TGCGGAACTAGTAGAGCCGCATCCGGGGAGCTGTTTTTT.

The rearrangement uses TRBV13 and TRBJ1-6, with 8 bases matching TRBD1. The germline CDR1 and CDR2 sequences are PRHDT and FYEKMQ (reference sequence). The CDR3 is 15 amino acids. J gave up 6 bases and V 5 bases, and 6 bases lay outside the gene matches. The CDR3 DNA is TGTGCCAGCAGCCCCAGGGGGCAGGTTAATTCACCCCTCCACTTT. It translates to CASSPRGQVNSPLHF.

This chain joins TRBV5-1 and TRBJ2-7; 10 nucleotides align to TRBD2. CDR1 is SGHRS, CDR2 YFSETQ, per germline. V shed 1 base, J shed 1 base, and the junction held 8 bases outside the gene matches. The CDR3 spans 17 residues. CDR3 nucleotide sequence: TGCGCCAGCAGCTTGCCCCCTAGCGGGGGATTGTCCTACGAGCAGTACTTC. Translation gives CASSLPPSGGLSYEQYF.

The gene calls are TRBV24-1 and TRBJ2-1, with 8 positions matching TRBD2. Germline V gives CDR1 KGHDR, CDR2 SFDVKD. Germline trimming cut 5 bases from V and 5 bases from J; bases unmatched to any gene: 4. CDR3 length equals 14 residues. CDR3 in amino acids: CATSVGGGNNEQFF. DNA for the CDR3: TGTGCCACCAGTGTCGGGGGGGGGAACAATGAGCAGTTCTTC.

This chain's CDR3 is CASSPSAALDTQYF. For the CDR3, the DNA is TGTGCCAGCAGCCCCTCCGCGGCCTTAGATACGCAGTATTTT. V is TRBV3-1 (or the pseudogene TRBV3-2) and J is TRBJ2-3; D gene ambiguous. CDR1 is LGHDT and CDR2 is YNNKEL in the germline V gene (reference sequence). Trimming removed 4 bases at V and 5 bases at J, with 13 bases between. This CDR3 spans 14 amino acids.

The V and J genes are TRBV14 and TRBJ1-2; a possible D gene is TRBD1 (6 bases). With 0 bases removed from V and 4 bases from J, the gap between germline ends came to 12 bases. The CDR3 has 15 residues. Germline lookup yields CDR1 SGHDN and CDR2 FVKESK. For the CDR3, the DNA is TGTGCCAGCAGCCAAGATAGGGGGTCCGCCTATGGCTACACCTTC. It codes for CASSQDRGSAYGYTF.

This clone was seen just once. The chain carries TRBV19 and TRBJ2-7; 8 positions agree with TRBD1. V gave up 7 bases and J gave up 4 bases; unmatched junction bases: 3. CDR3 length equals 12 residues. Germline lookup yields CDR1 LNHDA and CDR2 SQIVND (reference sequence). CDR3 residues: CASMDRAYEQYF. The CDR3 DNA reads TGTGCCAGTATGGACAGGGCGTACGAGCAGTACTTC. The variable domain in full, completed from reference TRBV19 and TRBJ2-7, reads DGGITQSPKYLFRKEGQNVTLSCEQNLNHDAMYWYRQDPGQGLRLIYYSQIVNDFQKGDIAEGYSVSREKKESFPLTVTSAQKNPTAFYLCASMDRAYEQYFGPGTRLTVT.

The rearrangement joins TRBV7-9 to TRBJ1-3; D is unresolved. This CDR3 spans 14 amino acids. The germline gives CDR1 SEHNR, CDR2 FQNEAQ (reference sequence). V lost 2 bases, J lost 0 bases, and 5 bases lay in between. The CDR3 loop is CASSLIHSGNTIYF. CDR3 in DNA: TGTGCCAGCAGCTTAATACACTCTGGAAACACCATATATTTT.

The rearrangement links TRBV3-1 (or the pseudogene TRBV3-2) to TRBJ1-5; 12 bases line up with TRBD1. The J segment lost 7 bases and the V segment lost 6 bases, leaving 7 bases of the junction unmatched. The CDR3 has 15 residues. Germline V gene data show CDR1 as LGHDT and CDR2 as YNNKEL (reference sequence). This chain's CDR3 is CASSPGQGAIQPQHF. CDR3 in DNA: TGTGCCAGCAGTCCGGGACAGGGGGCTATACAGCCCCAGCATTTT.

This clone was seen more than once but under ten times. The J gene is TRBJ1-2, the V gene TRBV11-1, with a tentative D call TRBD1 (6 bases). Between the trimmed V and J ends, which lost 2 bases and 6 bases, there was a span of 16 bases. The CDR3 runs 15 residues. Germline lookup yields CDR1 SGHAT and CDR2 FQDESV (reference sequence). The DNA for the CDR3 is TGTGCCAGCAGCTTACATCAGGGGCAGTCGGATGGCTACACCTTC. Its protein product is CASSLHQGQSDGYTF.

This clone was found once. The genes are TRBV7-3 and TRBJ2-7, with D unclear. The germline gives CDR1 SGHTA, CDR2 FQGTGA. With 5 bases removed from V and 0 bases from J, the gap between germline ends came to 17 bases. The CDR3 runs to 16 residues. CDR3 protein: CASSLSSISNSYEQYF. The CDR3, as DNA: TGTGCCAGCAGCCTATCGTCAATTTCCAACTCCTACGAGCAGTACTTC.

A single count supports this clone. As DNA, the CDR3 is TGTGCCAGCAGCCAGCGGGGGGGCACAGATACGCAGTATTTT. Amino acid sequence: CASSQRGGTDTQYF. The chain employs TRBV3-1 (or the pseudogene TRBV3-2) and TRBJ2-3, with TRBD2 matching 8 bases. The trim removed 3 bases at V and 1 base at J, leaving 0 bases unmatched. CDR3 length: 14 residues. Per germline, CDR1 LGHDT and CDR2 YNNKEL (reference sequence).

V is TRBV5-1 and J is TRBJ1-3, with a tentative D call TRBD1 (5 bases). Deletions cut 3 bases from V and 0 bases from J, with 10 bases between. Germline CDR1 and CDR2: SGHRS and YFSETQ. CDR3 length: 15 residues. As DNA, the CDR3 is TGCGCCAGCAGCTCGGCAGGGAACTCTGGAAACACCATATATTTT. Translating gives CASSSAGNSGNTIYF.

V usage is TRBV5-6 and J usage is TRBJ2-5, with 7 bases aligning to TRBD1. Germline CDR1 and CDR2: SGHDT and YYEEEE. The CDR3 runs to 16 residues. Germline trimming cut 0 bases from V and 5 bases from J; bases unmatched to any gene: 10. CDR3 nucleotide sequence: TGTGCCAGCAGCTTGGCCGGTGAAGGGGGCTTGGAGACCCAGTACTTC. As protein: CASSLAGEGGLETQYF.

This clone was seen a handful of times. The chain uses TRBV27 and TRBJ2-7, with D perhaps TRBD2 (5 bases). The CDR3 extends over 14 amino acids. Trimming left V 3 bases short and J 6 bases short, with 15 bases between. CDR1 is MNHEY and CDR2 is SMNVEV in the germline V gene (reference sequence). This chain's CDR3 is CASSFSSAGTEQYF. The CDR3, as DNA: TGTGCCAGCAGTTTCTCCTCCGCGGGTACCGAGCAGTACTTC.

As DNA, the CDR3 is TGTGCCTGGAGTGGGTCAGGGGGCTATGAAAAACTGTTTTTT. Protein product: CAWSGSGGYEKLFF. The rearrangement joins TRBV30 to TRBJ1-4; 8 bases align to TRBD1. Germline V gives CDR1 GTSNPN, CDR2 SVGIG (reference sequence). The CDR3 covers 14 residues. The V segment lost 1 base and the J segment 6 bases; nucleotides outside the gene matches: 4.

V gene TRBV18 combines with J gene TRBJ2-7, with TRBD1 matching 7 bases. The CDR3 contains 13 residues. Trimming at V came to 6 bases and at J to 7 bases, leaving 9 bases not matched to a gene. Germline assignment: CDR1 KGHSH and CDR2 LQKENI. The CDR3 is CASSQDRFGEQYF. The CDR3 nucleotides are TGTGCCAGCTCCCAGGACAGGTTCGGGGAGCAGTACTTC.

The rearrangement links TRBV10-3 to TRBJ2-3, with 7 bases lining up with TRBD2. The CDR3 has 14 amino acids. V lost 8 bases, J lost 3 bases, and 8 bases stayed unmatched. Germline CDR1 reads ENHRY; CDR2 reads SYGVKD. CDR3 in DNA: TGTGCCATCCGGGGTGAGCGGGGAACAGATACGCAGTATTTT. Translating gives CAIRGERGTDTQYF.

The chain links TRBV9 to TRBJ1-4, with unresolved D. Per germline, CDR1 SGDLS and CDR2 YYNGEE. V dropped 0 bases and J dropped 6 bases, with 12 bases sitting between them. The CDR3 consists of 15 residues. CDR3 nucleotide sequence: TGTGCCAGCAGCGTAGTCCCGGGTTTGGATGAAAAACTGTTTTTT. This codes for CASSVVPGLDEKLFF.

The chain is built from TRBV4-3 and TRBJ2-5, with 10 bases lining up with TRBD1. The CDR3 totals 18 residues. The germline V gene encodes CDR1 LGHNA and CDR2 YSLEER. V gave up 2 bases and J gave up 6 bases; unmatched junction bases: 15. CDR3 region: CASSQSFPSTGGRKTQYF. For the CDR3, the DNA is TGCGCCAGCAGCCAATCATTCCCTTCGACAGGGGGCAGGAAGACCCAGTACTTC.

This chain connects TRBV9 to TRBJ1-1; TRBD1 matches at 7 bases. The CDR3 is made up of 13 amino acids. With 0 bases clipped from V and 6 bases from J, the junction kept 2 bases outside the gene matches. The germline CDR1 and CDR2 sequences are SGDLS and YYNGEE. The CDR3 DNA reads as TGTGCCAGCAGCGTAGTAGGGGGCGCTGAAGCTTTCTTT. Translation gives CASSVVGGAEAFF.

The CDR3 sequence: CASSLLAGKSEQYF. The DNA for the CDR3 is TGTGCCAGCAGCTTATTAGCGGGGAAGAGCGAGCAGTACTTC. The chain has TRBV7-2 and TRBJ2-7; 8 bases match TRBD2. CDR3 length equals 14 residues. Germline loops: CDR1 SGHTA, CDR2 FQGNSA. Trimming at V came to 2 bases and at J to 6 bases, leaving 6 bases not matched to a gene.

The gene calls are TRBV10-3 and TRBJ2-5; D possibly corresponds to TRBD1 (6 bases). The CDR3 is 14 amino acids. V was pared by 11 bases and J by 5 bases, with 21 bases between. Germline loops: CDR1 ENHRY, CDR2 SYGVKD. CDR3 loop: CASQDRVSGETQYF. In nucleotides, the CDR3 is TGTGCCTCGCAGGACAGAGTGTCTGGGGAGACCCAGTACTTC.

This rearrangement joins TRBV5-5 to TRBJ2-2; D is perhaps TRBD2 (6 bases). Trimming removed 0 bases from V and 3 bases from J, with 9 bases in between. The CDR3 contains 15 residues. From germline, CDR1 is SGHKS and CDR2 YYEKEE (reference sequence). In DNA form, the CDR3 reads TGTGCCAGCAGCTTGGGGAGGGCTTACACCGGGGAGCTGTTTTTT. This gives the protein CASSLGRAYTGELFF.

The chain employs TRBV21-1 and TRBJ1-5; TRBD1 reflects the table's D call only, with no check against the DNA. TRBV21-1 is given as a pseudogene. This CDR3 is 21 amino acids long. In DNA form, the CDR3 reads TGTGCCAGCAGCAAAGGGGGGAATGGACAGTTTCAGGAAAATAGCAATCAGCCCCAGCATTTT. Its protein product is CASSKGGNGQFQENSNQPQHF.

This sequence joins TRBV18 and TRBJ2-3, with 12 bases fitting TRBD1. Germline lookup yields CDR1 KGHSH and CDR2 LQKENI. Unmatched junction bases numbered 8, after V lost 3 bases and J lost 4 bases. CDR3 length: 17 amino acids. The CDR3 DNA reads as TGTGCCAGCTCACCCACGCCCGGGACAGGGGGCGCAGATACGCAGTATTTT. It yields the protein CASSPTPGTGGADTQYF.